The clone carrying this TCR beta chain was observed a few times. Building the TCR beta libraries relied on iRepertoire HTBI primers, and CDR3 regions underwent Arm-PCR. TCRdb called the multiplex PCR reads again in MiXCR, with one record for every CDR3 protein. This repertoire shows 700,000 or so distinct CDR3 sequences, around 30% found once; its top ten account for 35% to 55%. This sample is drawn from a study of regulatory T cells in long-lasting Graves disease. Per germline, CDR1 SEHNR and CDR2 FQNEAQ (reference sequence). The V and J ends lost 5 bases and 4 bases respectively, with 17 bases between them. The CDR3 has 15 residues. As to time point: persistent/refractory GD, antithyroid drugs over 5 years with positive TRAb. With RNA extracted from PBMCs as input, the TCR library was made.

The sample here was peripheral blood mononuclear cells (PBMCs), taken when the disease was refractory, from a patient treated with antithyroid drugs. The rearrangement links TRBV7-9 to TRBJ1-1; D might be TRBD1 (5 bases). This TCR derives from a female donor with Graves disease. The CDR3 DNA follows: TGTGCCAGCAGCAAGACAGAGGGTTATGGCACTGAAGCTTTCTTT. Encoded protein: CASSKTEGYGTEAFF.